These 3 T cell receptor beta chains were sequenced from one sample in a study of cytomegalovirus exposure and HLA in healthy donors. This PCR relied on a set of 60 Vbeta primers and 13 Jbeta primers. Only in-frame clones appear in the TCRdb table, and some are missing; sequencing was by immunoSEQ multiplex PCR. Among under 120,000 clones listed, approximately 79% were seen once. Sequencing was carried out using PBMCs. These receptor sequences come from a middle-aged woman in good health and CMV-seronegative.

The rearrangement joins TRBV18 to TRBJ2-5; TRBD2 matches at 9 bases. The germline CDR1 and CDR2 sequences are KGHSH and LQKENI. This CDR3 has 15 residues. V trimming: 6 bases; J trimming: 2 bases; junction bases outside the gene matches: 7. CDR3 in DNA: TGTGCCAGCTCCCCCAGACTAGCGGTACAAGAGACCCAGTACTTC. Protein: CASSPRLAVQETQYF.

V gene TRBV28 combines with J gene TRBJ2-1; maybe TRBD2 (6 bases). The CDR3 length is 17 residues. V was cut by 3 bases and J by 3 bases, with 18 bases left in between. From germline, CDR1 is MDHEN and CDR2 SYDVKM. The CDR3 DNA is TGTGCCAGCAGTTTCGGTATGAGCGGGTCGGACTACAATGAGCAGTTCTTC. It is translated as CASSFGMSGSDYNEQFF.

The chain recombines TRBV6-5 with TRBJ2-7; tentative D call: TRBD2 (5 bases). Trimming removed 2 bases from V and 2 bases from J, with 13 bases in between. This CDR3 comprises 15 residues. In germline, CDR1 is MNHEY, CDR2 SVGAGI. CDR3 residues: CASSYADSAAYEQYF. In DNA form, the CDR3 reads TGTGCCAGCAGTTACGCGGACTCGGCTGCCTACGAGCAGTACTTC.